A single sample is the source of the 30 T cell receptor beta chains below, sequenced in a study of blood T cell repertoires in COVID-19. Assay used: immunoSEQ multiplex PCR; TCRdb lists only in-frame clones, some missing. The profile covers around 200,000 clones, with more than 85% appearing a single time and about 3% taken by the ten largest. The source material was peripheral blood. These receptors came from a middle-aged man with active or convalescent COVID-19.

The V gene is TRBV7-6, the J gene TRBJ2-3; 9 nucleotides agree with TRBD2. CDR1 is SGHVS and CDR2 is FNYEAQ in the germline V gene. CDR3 size: 16 residues. The V gene end was trimmed by 5 bases and the J gene end by 4 bases; junction bases not matched to a gene: 10. CDR3 sequence (DNA): TGTGCCAGCAGCAGACCGGGACTAGCAATCCCAGATACGCAGTATTTT. Translated: CASSRPGLAIPDTQYF.

V usage is TRBV30 and J usage is TRBJ1-1; 8 positions match TRBD1. CDR3 length equals 13 residues. V trimming: 5 bases; J trimming: 5 bases; junction bases outside the gene matches: 7. Germline V gene data show CDR1 as GTSNPN and CDR2 as SVGIG (reference sequence). DNA of the CDR3: TGTGCCTGGGGGAGACAGGGGTTGACTGAAGCTTTCTTT. Translated, it gives CAWGRQGLTEAFF.

The chain links TRBV29-1 to TRBJ1-2, with unresolved D. Trimming cost V 3 bases and J 6 bases, with 17 bases left between them. This CDR3 contains 14 residues. Germline V CDR1 and CDR2: SQVTM, ANQGSEA. CDR3: CSVDLGDVEDGYTF. Here the CDR3 DNA reads TGCAGCGTTGATTTGGGTGATGTTGAGGATGGCTACACCTTC.

This clone was counted once. As DNA, the CDR3 is TGTGCCAGCAGCTTCACACCGGGACAGGGGCTTTCCTACGAGCAGTACTTC. It translates to CASSFTPGQGLSYEQYF. The V call is TRBV5-5, the J call TRBJ2-7, with 10 bases aligning to TRBD1. Germline trimming cut 2 bases from V and 1 base from J; bases unmatched to any gene: 9. CDR1 is SGHKS, CDR2 YYEKEE, per germline (reference sequence). The CDR3 extends over 17 amino acids.

The rearrangement joins TRBV5-8 to TRBJ1-6, with 8 bases identical to TRBD1. V lost 2 bases, J lost 8 bases, and 9 bases stayed unmatched. Germline CDR1 and CDR2: SGHTS and YDEGEE. The CDR3 totals 16 residues. This CDR3 reads CASSFRGQGLHSPLHF. The CDR3 coding sequence is TGTGCCAGCAGCTTCCGTGGACAGGGCTTACATTCACCCCTCCACTTT.

The chain has TRBV9 and TRBJ1-5; the match to TRBD1 covers 7 bases. This CDR3 region has 15 residues. Germline V CDR1 and CDR2: SGDLS, YYNGEE. J was trimmed by 4 bases and V by 4 bases; bases with no gene match: 8. The CDR3 DNA is TGTGCCAGCAGCCCTGGGACAGAACCTAATCAGCCCCAGCATTTT. This encodes CASSPGTEPNQPQHF.

The chain links TRBV7-3 to TRBJ2-6; D is unresolved. Per the germline V gene, CDR1 is SGHTA and CDR2 is FQGTGA. Trimming shortened V by 5 bases and J by 1 base, and 9 bases separated the two germline ends. This CDR3 has 15 amino acids. The CDR3: CASSDRVSGANVLTF. CDR3 in DNA: TGTGCCAGCAGCGACCGGGTTTCTGGGGCCAACGTCCTGACTTTC.

This clone was observed a single time. This rearrangement joins TRBV5-5 to TRBJ2-7, with 10 nucleotides matching TRBD1. CDR1 is SGHKS, CDR2 YYEKEE, per germline (reference sequence). The CDR3 covers 15 residues. With 0 bases clipped from V and 6 bases from J, the junction kept 6 bases outside the gene matches. The CDR3 is CASSLAPGQGREQYF. Written as DNA, the CDR3 is TGTGCCAGCAGCTTGGCCCCGGGACAGGGGCGCGAGCAGTACTTC. Drawing the rest from reference TRBV5-5 and TRBJ2-7, the complete variable domain is DAGVTQSPTHLIKTRGQQVTLRCSPISGHKSVSWYQQVLGQGPQFIFQYYEKEERGRGNFPDRFSARQFPNYSSELNVNALLLGDSALYLCASSLAPGQGREQYFGPGTRLTVT.

This chain links TRBV6-6 with TRBJ1-6; no clear D. Trimming removed 7 bases at V and 10 bases at J, with 17 bases between. The length of the CDR3 is 14 residues. The germline gives CDR1 MNHNY, CDR2 SVGAGI (reference sequence). CDR3 residues: CASTNLPTGSPLHF. CDR3 coding DNA: TGTGCCAGCACTAACCTTCCAACGGGGTCACCCCTCCACTTT.

This rearrangement joins TRBV3-1 (or the pseudogene TRBV3-2) to TRBJ2-5; 7 bases are shared with TRBD1. V shed 4 bases and J 7 bases; nucleotides not matched to a gene: 6. CDR3 length equals 13 residues. Germline CDR1 and CDR2: LGHDT and YNNKEL (reference sequence). The CDR3 reads CASSRQGPGTQYF. CDR3 sequence (DNA): TGTGCCAGCAGCCGACAGGGCCCAGGGACCCAGTACTTC.

This chain connects TRBV5-4 to TRBJ1-1; 7 bases are shared with TRBD1. Trimming took 3 bases from V and 3 from J; bases not matched to a gene: 5. The germline gives CDR1 SGHNT, CDR2 YYREEE (reference sequence). This CDR3 region has 14 residues. In DNA, the CDR3 is TGTGCCAGCAGCTCGGGACAGACGGACACTGAAGCTTTCTTT. It translates to CASSSGQTDTEAFF.

This sequence joins TRBV28 and TRBJ1-3; D gene ambiguous. With 7 bases removed from V and 0 bases from J, the gap between germline ends came to 10 bases. Per the germline V gene, CDR1 is MDHEN and CDR2 is SYDVKM. This CDR3 has 14 residues. The CDR3 sequence: CASKRPNSGNTIYF. The CDR3 DNA sequence: TGTGCCAGCAAGAGGCCTAACTCTGGAAACACCATATATTTT.

The chain is built from TRBV12-5 and TRBJ1-6; maybe TRBD1 (6 bases). Germline values: CDR1 LGHNT, CDR2 FRNRAP. V lost 7 bases and J 7 bases, leaving 14 bases between the germline ends. The CDR3 is 14 residues long. The CDR3 loop is CASEKDRSNSPLHF. The CDR3 region has the DNA TGTGCTAGTGAAAAGGACAGATCAAATTCACCCCTCCACTTT.

The rearrangement joins TRBV28 to TRBJ1-2; 7 positions agree with TRBD1. In germline, CDR1 is MDHEN, CDR2 SYDVKM. The CDR3 has 14 residues. V lost 6 bases to trimming and J lost 8 bases; unmatched junction nucleotides: 12. The CDR3 DNA follows: TGTGCCAGCAGAGCTACAGGGGCATCCCGAGGCTACACCTTC. It encodes CASRATGASRGYTF.

The V call is TRBV4-1, the J call TRBJ2-1, with D tentatively TRBD2 (5 bases). The germline V gene has CDR1 MGHRA and CDR2 YSYEKL. The CDR3 runs 14 residues. The V end lost 0 bases, the J end lost 10 bases, and 13 bases lay between the germline ends. The CDR3 coding sequence is TGCGCCAGCAGCCAAGAAGGAAGCGGCGCCGAGCAGTTCTTC. Amino acids: CASSQEGSGAEQFF.

This chain joins TRBV2 and TRBJ1-2, with D possibly matching TRBD1 (5 bases). V lost 4 bases and J lost 2, with 11 bases in between. The CDR3 extends over 14 amino acids. CDR1 is SNHLY, CDR2 FYNNEI, per germline. The CDR3: CASSVQAINYGYTF. The DNA of the CDR3 is TGTGCCAGCAGTGTACAGGCTATAAACTATGGCTACACCTTC.

The chain joins TRBV27 to TRBJ2-2; D is ambiguous. Germline V gene sequence: CDR1 MNHEY, CDR2 SMNVEV (reference sequence). Trimming removed 6 bases from V and 2 bases from J, with 4 bases in between. This CDR3 is 12 amino acids long. The CDR3 coding sequence is TGTGCCAGCAGACAAAACACCGGGGAGCTGTTTTTT. It specifies CASRQNTGELFF.

The genes are TRBV7-3 and TRBJ2-1; perhaps TRBD2 as D (6 bases). Germline V CDR1 and CDR2: SGHTA, FQGTGA. The CDR3 is made up of 16 amino acids. Trimming pared 2 bases from V and 0 bases from J, leaving 11 bases between. The CDR3 reads CASSLLDGSSYNEQFF. CDR3 bases: TGTGCCAGCAGCTTATTGGACGGGAGCTCCTACAATGAGCAGTTCTTC.

V usage is TRBV12-3 or TRBV12-4 and J usage is TRBJ1-2; a possible D gene is TRBD1 (5 bases). V lost 3 bases to trimming and J lost 8 bases, with 13 bases between them. CDR3 size: 13 residues. In DNA form, the CDR3 reads TGTGCCAGCAGTTTTGGGGCACGCCGGGGCTACACCTTC. It yields the protein CASSFGARRGYTF.

The chain joins TRBV30 to TRBJ2-1, with TRBD2 matching over 9 bases. The V segment lost 2 bases and the J segment 6 bases; nucleotides outside the gene matches: 11. This CDR3 has 16 residues. Germline CDR1 reads GTSNPN; CDR2 reads SVGIG (reference sequence). CDR3 protein: CAWSPRPGLAPNEQFF. The DNA of the CDR3 is TGTGCCTGGAGTCCCCGTCCGGGACTAGCTCCCAATGAGCAGTTCTTC.

The chain carries TRBV6-5 and TRBJ1-2; possibly TRBD1 for D (5 bases). Trimming took 0 bases from V and 6 from J, leaving 14 bases between them. The CDR3 spans 15 residues. Germline V CDR1 and CDR2: MNHEY, SVGAGI. The CDR3 bases are TGTGCCAGCAGTTACTCCACAGGCATCGAGAATGGCTACACCTTC. It specifies CASSYSTGIENGYTF.

This clone was picked up one time. This sequence joins TRBV4-1 and TRBJ2-2; 8 nucleotides line up with TRBD2. Trimming removed 0 bases from V and 4 bases from J; junction bases left unmatched: 7. Per germline, CDR1 MGHRA and CDR2 YSYEKL. CDR3 size: 17 residues. DNA of the CDR3: TGCGCCAGCAGCCAAGATCACGGGGGGGGTGTCACCGGGGAGCTGTTTTTT. This codes for CASSQDHGGGVTGELFF.

The V gene is TRBV7-8, the J gene TRBJ1-1, with TRBD1 as a possible D gene (6 bases). Germline V gene data show CDR1 as SGHVS and CDR2 as FQNEAQ. V lost 3 bases and J 5 bases, leaving 10 bases between the germline ends. This CDR3 region has 13 residues. CDR3 protein: CASSLTGGTEAFF. For the CDR3, the DNA is TGTGCCAGCAGCTTGACAGGCGGGACTGAAGCTTTCTTT.

The chain carries TRBV6-5 and TRBJ1-2, with TRBD1 as a possible D gene (6 bases). Trimming shortened V by 5 bases and J by 7 bases, and 14 bases separated the two germline ends. Germline lookup yields CDR1 MNHEY and CDR2 SVGAGI. This CDR3 is 13 amino acids long. CDR3 DNA sequence: TGTGCCAGCAGTCCTCGGGGAGGGGGTGGCTACACCTTC. Amino acid sequence: CASSPRGGGGYTF.

This chain links TRBV4-3 with TRBJ1-3; D gene unclear. V lost 0 bases and J lost 0, with 9 bases in between. The CDR3 has 16 amino acids. The germline CDR1 and CDR2 sequences are LGHNA and YSLEER. The CDR3 region is CASSQDLRSSGNTIYF. DNA of the CDR3: TGCGCCAGCAGCCAAGATCTGCGTAGCTCTGGAAACACCATATATTTT.

V usage is TRBV10-3 and J usage is TRBJ2-2; D may be TRBD2 (5 bases). The CDR3 length is 14 residues. CDR1 is ENHRY and CDR2 is SYGVKD in the germline V gene. Deletions cut 4 bases from V and 2 bases from J, with 8 bases between. The CDR3 here is CAISVGGNTGELFF. The CDR3, as DNA: TGTGCCATCAGTGTAGGAGGAAACACCGGGGAGCTGTTTTTT.

This sequence joins TRBV7-3 and TRBJ1-2, with 9 bases fitting TRBD1. The trim removed 5 bases at V and 4 bases at J, leaving 5 bases unmatched. CDR1 is SGHTA, CDR2 FQGTGA, per germline. The CDR3 is 14 residues long. CDR3 in amino acids: CASSPTGGAYGYTF. DNA of the CDR3: TGTGCCAGCAGCCCGACAGGGGGTGCCTATGGCTACACCTTC.

This clone was seen just once. The chain links TRBV7-8 to TRBJ2-3; TRBD2 might be the D (5 bases). This CDR3 comprises 13 residues. Germline V gene sequence: CDR1 SGHVS, CDR2 FQNEAQ. Trimming removed 1 base at V and 3 bases at J, with 5 bases between. The DNA of the CDR3 is TGTGCCAGCAGCTTAGGAGGGACAGATACGCAGTATTTT. It specifies CASSLGGTDTQYF.

The V call is TRBV28, the J call TRBJ2-5; D perhaps matches TRBD2 (6 bases). Germline assignment: CDR1 MDHEN and CDR2 SYDVKM. V shed 4 bases and J shed 2 bases, with 23 bases lying between them. The CDR3 contains 18 residues. The CDR3 here is CASSSRLGWKGWQETQYF. The CDR3 coding sequence is TGTGCCAGCAGTTCCAGACTAGGATGGAAGGGGTGGCAAGAGACCCAGTACTTC.

This clone was detected a few times. The V call is TRBV5-1, the J call TRBJ1-1, with D tentatively TRBD1 (5 bases). Trimming took 7 bases from V and 5 from J, leaving 12 bases between them. CDR1 is SGHRS, CDR2 YFSETQ, per germline. The CDR3 extends over 12 amino acids. CDR3 region: CASFPGGTEAFF. Here the CDR3 DNA reads TGCGCCAGCTTCCCGGGGGGGACTGAAGCTTTCTTT.